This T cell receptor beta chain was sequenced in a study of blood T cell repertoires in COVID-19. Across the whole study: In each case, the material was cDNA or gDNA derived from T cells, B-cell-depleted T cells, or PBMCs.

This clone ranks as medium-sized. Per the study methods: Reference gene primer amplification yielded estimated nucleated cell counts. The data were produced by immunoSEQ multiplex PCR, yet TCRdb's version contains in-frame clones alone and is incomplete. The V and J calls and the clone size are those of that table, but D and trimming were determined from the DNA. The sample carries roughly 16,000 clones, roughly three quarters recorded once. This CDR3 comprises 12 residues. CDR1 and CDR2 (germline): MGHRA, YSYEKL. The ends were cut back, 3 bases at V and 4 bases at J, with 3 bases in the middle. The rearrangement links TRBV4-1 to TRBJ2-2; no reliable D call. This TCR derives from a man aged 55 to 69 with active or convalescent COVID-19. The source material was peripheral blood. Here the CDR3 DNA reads TGCGCCAGCAGCCAGGCCACCGGGGAGCTGTTTTTT. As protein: CASSQATGELFF.